This T cell receptor beta chain comes out of a study of blood T cells in healthy people across ages (dated by TCRdb to about 2015). The study in broad terms: In model experiments, template switching captured about one uniquely barcoded TCR beta cDNA molecule for every two T cells. To track age-related changes in TCR beta repertoire diversity, the study relied on deep sequencing normalized with unique cDNA molecular identifiers. To avoid experimental bias, donors of different ages were distributed randomly across sequencing lanes. Two additional independent replicas of 1 million unique cDNA reads from the same blood draw were analyzed for two donors (one aged 18 to 30 and one aged 80 or older). The donors were divided into four age groups: young (average approximately 17 years), middle-aged (about 39), aged (about 60) and long-lived (nearly 85). Broader findings and caveats from the paper: As age increased, observed TCR beta diversity per million T cells dropped in a roughly linear way, and a significant reduction was already evident by age 40. Because donor CMV infection status was unknown, age-related changes in expanded clonotypes were potentially confounded. Compared with the aged group, the long-lived group had more naive CD4+ T cells, fewer expanded clones and increased TCR diversity, suggesting age selection. Estimates of total diversity based on one million sequenced T cells were considered lower bounds and underestimates. Since profiling was done on bulk unsorted PBMCs, naive and antigen-experienced compartments could not be conclusively compared. The percentage of naive T cells measured by flow cytometry correlated strongly with observed TCR beta diversity.

Measured from the cysteine to the phenylalanine, the CDR3 is 13 residues long. Just the 39-base CDR3 DNA is kept, in frame starting at base 1. The germline V gene supplies CDR1 ENHRY and CDR2 SYGVKD. With regard to this clonotype: Its antigen remains unidentified. This may stem from a read error, because a much larger clone lies one nucleotide away.

The donors were roughly 38 Caucasian individuals from Russia, aged about 6 to 100 years, who were systemically healthy. Around 10 milliliters of peripheral blood were collected from each donor into EDTA-treated Vacutainer tubes. Ficoll-Paque density-gradient centrifugation was used to isolate PBMCs, with at least 7 million per sample. Total RNA was extracted from PBMCs with Trizol reagent, with at least 5.5 micrograms obtained per sample. For every donor, an aliquot of PBMCs went through flow cytometry to measure the percentages of naive CD45RAhigh/CD27high T cells. Libraries were built with 5' RACE. Sequenced on an Illumina HiSeq 2500. A second PCR of 7 to 11 cycles was run with a J-beta primer mix and a sample-barcoded 5' primer. A template-switch 5' adaptor carrying 12 random nucleotides introduced a unique molecular identifier onto each TCR beta cDNA molecule. Each sample yielded at least 2.5 million CDR3-containing paired-end reads. First-strand cDNA was synthesized from all RNA with the Mint cDNA synthesis kit, primed by a TRBC-specific oligonucleotide. After uracil-DNA glycosylase treatment, a first 18-cycle PCR used universal primers M1SS and BC2_uni_R on all cDNA. As for the authors' bioinformatics: For normalization, 1 million high-quality reads, each with a distinct molecular identifier, were randomly selected from each sample. Reads sharing molecular identifiers were discarded rather than binned into consensus sequences. MiTCR, set to a Q25 quality threshold and the strictest error-elimination algorithm, was used for CDR3 identification, clonotype clustering and error correction. A nonparametric unseen species model with Euler transformation was used to estimate a lower bound on total TCR beta diversity. The public reads were reanalyzed by TCRdb: fastp trimming at Q25, MiXCR alignment, in-frame beta chains only. Rows merge per CDR3 protein into single entries with the most common DNA and genes. The V and J calls follow TCRdb's processing rather than the paper's. This sample gives about 680,000 distinct CDR3 sequences in total; about half of them show up just once. In total, the top ten clones hold 25% to 35% of the sample.

This clonotype originated in a woman aged 55-69 years in good health. The sequencing sample was made of blood. The rearranged segments are TRBV10-3 and TRBJ2-6; possibly the D gene is TRBD1, per 5 matching bases. The DNA is as follows: TGTGCCATCAGAAGCTCTGGGGCCAACGCCCTGACTTTC. Its protein is CAIRSSGANALTF.